The T cell receptor (beta chain) described here comes from a study of T cell responses to AZD1222 COVID-19 vaccine. The study's findings and limits: Donors were mostly white British, more females; clonal diversity possibly underestimated. Dominant CD4 TCR responses targeted spike regions 160-218 and 743-854. Recipients of AZD1222 seropositive at baseline numbered only 5 or 6.

This clone was seen a single time. What it recognizes is unknown. CDR1 is LNHDA and CDR2 is SQIVND in the germline V gene (reference sequence). With 5 bases removed from V and 2 bases from J, the gap between germline ends came to 16 bases. This CDR3 region has 16 residues. Assay used: immunoSEQ multiplex PCR; TCRdb lists only in-frame clones, some missing. The repertoire holds some 140,000 clones, with about 91% as singletons. This material consisted of peripheral blood, taken 28 days after the second AZD1222 dose. The clonotype was recovered from an adult who received the AZD1222 COVID-19 vaccine. The chain links TRBV19 to TRBJ1-5; D call uncertain. In nucleotides, the CDR3 is TGTGCCAGTAGTCTGGTGGGCGGAGTCGGCAATCAGCCCCAGCATTTT. Encoded protein: CASSLVGGVGNQPQHF. Full variable domain (missing parts from reference TRBV19 and TRBJ1-5): DGGITQSPKYLFRKEGQNVTLSCEQNLNHDAMYWYRQDPGQGLRLIYYSQIVNDFQKGDIAEGYSVSREKKESFPLTVTSAQKNPTAFYLCASSLVGGVGNQPQHFGDGTRLSIL.